This T cell receptor beta chain was sequenced for a study of tumor-infiltrating lymphocytes in primary liver carcinoma. Across the study: Patients included men and women of 30 to 69 years. Study observations and caveats: It was in tumors, not blood, that the top-250-clone fraction was significantly higher (p = 0.039).

With respect to this clonotype: Its antigen is still unknown.

A constant-region primer served to make TCR beta cDNA from about 500 ng total RNA. Each TCR beta library was derived from three nested multiplex PCR rounds that employed slightly modified ARM-PCR. The first two PCR rounds used TRBV1-TRBV30 primers with a Cbeta primer, roughly 10 cycles each. TCRdb used MiXCR to reprocess the multiplex PCR reads, holding one entry per CDR3 protein. The table lists 190,000 or so distinct CDR3 sequences, around 60% of them singletons, with approximately 6.5% in the top ten. Blood RNA was derived from unsorted whole blood, and germline DNA was extracted too. The CDR3 contains 18 residues. Trimming cost V 1 base and J 1 base, with 19 bases left between them. Germline-derived CDR1 and CDR2 are LGHNA and YNFKEQ.

The sequenced sample was peripheral blood. The V and J genes are TRBV4-2 and TRBJ2-5; D is ambiguous. The TCR originated in a woman aged 60-75 years with primary liver carcinoma and hepatitis B virus infection. The CDR3 here is CASSQVMPSSESQETQYF. The CDR3 DNA reads TGTGCCAGCAGCCAAGTGATGCCTTCCTCGGAAAGCCAAGAGACCCAGTACTTC.